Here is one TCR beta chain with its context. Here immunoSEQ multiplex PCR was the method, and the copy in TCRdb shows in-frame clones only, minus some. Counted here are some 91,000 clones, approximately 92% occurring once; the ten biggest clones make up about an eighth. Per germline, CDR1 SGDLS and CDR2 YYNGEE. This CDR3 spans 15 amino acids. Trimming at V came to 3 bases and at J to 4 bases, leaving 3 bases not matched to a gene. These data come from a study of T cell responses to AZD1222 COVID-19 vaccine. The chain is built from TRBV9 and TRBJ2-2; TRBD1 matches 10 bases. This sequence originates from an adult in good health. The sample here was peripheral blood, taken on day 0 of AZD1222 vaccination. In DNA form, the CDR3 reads TGTGCCAGCAGCGCCCGGGACAGGGGCACCGGGGAGCTGTTTTTT. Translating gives CASSARDRGTGELFF. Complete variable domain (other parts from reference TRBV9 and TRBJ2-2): DSGVTQTPKHLITATGQRVTLRCSPRSGDLSVYWYQQSLDQGLQFLIQYYNGEERAKGNILERFSAQQFPDLHSELNLSSLELGDSALYFCASSARDRGTGELFFGEGSRLTVL.